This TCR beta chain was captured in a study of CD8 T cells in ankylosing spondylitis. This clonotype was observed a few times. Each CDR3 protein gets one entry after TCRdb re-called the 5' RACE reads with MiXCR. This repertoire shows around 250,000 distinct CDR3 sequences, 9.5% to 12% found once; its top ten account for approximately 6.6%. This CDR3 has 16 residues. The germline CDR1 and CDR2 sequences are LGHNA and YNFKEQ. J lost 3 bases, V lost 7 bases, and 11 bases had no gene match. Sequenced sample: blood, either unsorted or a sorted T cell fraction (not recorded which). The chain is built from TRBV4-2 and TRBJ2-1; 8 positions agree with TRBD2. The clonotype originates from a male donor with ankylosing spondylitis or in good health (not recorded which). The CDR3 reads CASNIKAGVNYNEQFF. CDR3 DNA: TGTGCCAGCAACATAAAAGCGGGAGTCAACTACAATGAGCAGTTCTTC.